This T cell receptor beta chain was profiled in a study of early T cells in non-severe SARS-CoV-2 infection. General study points: VDJdb matches were skewed toward anti-spike CD8 T cell responses.

Turning to this clonotype: The antigen remains undetermined.

Unique molecular identifiers were attached to individual cDNA molecules. TCRdb passed the 5' RACE reads through MiXCR, listing each CDR3 protein once. The sample has about 46,000 distinct CDR3 sequences; approximately 5.1% are singletons. V was clipped by 6 bases and J by 6 bases, with 15 bases between them. The CDR3 covers 13 residues. Germline CDR1 and CDR2: SQVTM and ANQGSEA. The sample was whole blood, taken at baseline. The sequence was collected from an adult who was a healthcare worker with PCR-confirmed SARS-CoV-2 infection or an uninfected control (not recorded which). This rearrangement joins TRBV29-1 to TRBJ2-1, with unresolved D. The CDR3 DNA follows: TGCAGCGTCGCCTTCTTACGACGCAATGAGCAGTTCTTC. Amino acids: CSVAFLRRNEQFF.